This T cell receptor beta chain derives from a study of blood T cell repertoires in COVID-19. Germline V gives CDR1 SGHRS, CDR2 YFSETQ. CDR3 length equals 16 residues. The V gene end was trimmed by 2 bases and the J gene end by 2 bases; junction bases not matched to a gene: 6. This clone was recorded a few times. Source study methods: Quantification of nucleated cells was approximated via reference gene primer amplification. Sequencing used immunoSEQ multiplex PCR; TCRdb keeps in-frame clones, though not all of them. V and J calls and clone size are as listed in that table; D and trimming were resolved from the DNA. In the table there are about 280,000 clones, 85% of which are singletons. The participants were between roughly 18 and 90 years old and came from about two dozen US areas. Researchers sorted participants into cohorts using their self-reported clinical history. Recovery among Cohort 3 donors was established by two negative PCRs, clearance, or symptom resolution.

This chain uses TRBV5-1 with TRBJ2-2, with TRBD2 matching over 7 bases. Sequencing used PBMCs or T cells enriched from blood (not recorded which). The receptor was derived from a woman in her 50s who had recovered from COVID-19. The CDR3 here is CASSFTGTTNTGELFF. The CDR3 DNA is TGCGCCAGCAGCTTTACCGGGACTACTAACACCGGGGAGCTGTTTTTT.